Listed below are T cell receptor beta chains from one sample, sequenced in a study of blood T cell repertoires in COVID-19. TCRdb's table, derived via immunoSEQ multiplex PCR, lists solely in-frame clones and lacks some. This table has 110,000 to 150,000 clones, 80% to 85% appearing once. The sample consisted of peripheral blood. The receptors originated from a human donor in a cohort sampled during active COVID-19. CDR3s include the opening cysteine and the closing phenylalanine or tryptophan. D genes are given only for firm matches. Clone size is stated in some rows and not others, as once, few, many or a class when expanded.

>-|-|TRBJ1-2|TRBV29-1
CSVGSEVGQGKFFSGGYTF
TGCAGCGTTGGAAGTGAGGTCGGCCAGGGGAAATTCTTCTCGGGTGGCTACACCTTC
>-|TRBD1|TRBJ2-7|TRBV11-3
CASSSPRDRDEQYF
TGTGCCAGCAGCTCTCCCCGGGACAGGGACGAGCAGTACTTC
>-|-|TRBJ2-5|TRBV2
CASSDPLLKETQYF
TGTGCCAGCAGTGATCCCCTATTGAAAGAGACCCAGTACTTC
>-|-|TRBJ2-7|TRBV6-5
CASSYSLAGSHEQYF
TGTGCCAGCAGTTACAGTTTGGCAGGGTCCCACGAGCAGTACTTC
>-|TRBD1|TRBJ2-1|TRBV29-1
CSVEGDRVYNEQFF
TGCAGCGTTGAGGGGGACAGGGTTTACAATGAGCAGTTCTTC
>-|TRBD1|TRBJ1-5|TRBV19
CASSTRTGGGNQPQHF
TGTGCCAGTAGTACCCGGACAGGGGGCGGCAATCAGCCCCAGCATTTT
>-|-|TRBJ2-1|TRBV6-5
CASSHRKLGNNEQFF
TGTGCCAGCAGCCACCGGAAACTAGGAAACAATGAGCAGTTCTTC
>-|-|TRBJ1-5|TRBV6-5
CASSYGQNSNQPQHF
TGTGCCAGCAGTTACGGGCAGAATAGCAATCAGCCCCAGCATTTT
>-|-|TRBJ1-2|TRBV3-1/TRBV3-2
CASSQEPGGDGYTF
TGTGCCAGCAGCCAAGAACCAGGAGGGGATGGCTACACCTTC
>-|TRBD1|TRBJ1-3|TRBV5-6
CASSLRQGAGNTIYF
TGTGCCAGCAGCTTGAGACAGGGGGCGGGAAACACCATATATTTT
>few|TRBD1|TRBJ1-2|TRBV27
CASRRTGGDYGYTF
TGTGCCAGCAGGCGGACAGGGGGTGACTATGGCTACACCTTC
>-|-|TRBJ1-6|TRBV10-3
CAIRSYALNSPLHF
TGTGCCATCCGATCCTACGCATTAAATTCACCCCTCCACTTT
>-|TRBD1|TRBJ1-5|TRBV6-5
CASTGTGGGNQPQHF
TGTGCCAGCACCGGGACAGGGGGCGGGAATCAGCCCCAGCATTTT